This T cell receptor beta chain derives from a study of OX40 agonist ivuxolimab in advanced cancers. Germline loops: CDR1 MRHNA, CDR2 SNTAGT. This CDR3 comprises 16 residues. The V and J ends lost 4 bases and 0 bases, in that order; junction bases with no gene match: 0. Clones were read by immunoSEQ multiplex PCR, and TCRdb kept only the in-frame ones, dropping some. The sample contains about 76,000 clones, about 88% of which appear only once. The clonotype comes from an adult with an advanced solid tumor such as melanoma, head and neck, liver or kidney cancer. This chain uses TRBV6-4 with TRBJ2-6; 10 nucleotides align to TRBD2. The sequenced sample was CD4+ or CD8+ T cells sorted from blood, obtained in a trial of the OX40 agonist ivuxolimab. CDR3 residues: CASSGTSGSGANVLTF. The CDR3 DNA is TGTGCCAGCAGTGGGACTAGCGGCTCTGGGGCCAACGTCCTGACTTTC.